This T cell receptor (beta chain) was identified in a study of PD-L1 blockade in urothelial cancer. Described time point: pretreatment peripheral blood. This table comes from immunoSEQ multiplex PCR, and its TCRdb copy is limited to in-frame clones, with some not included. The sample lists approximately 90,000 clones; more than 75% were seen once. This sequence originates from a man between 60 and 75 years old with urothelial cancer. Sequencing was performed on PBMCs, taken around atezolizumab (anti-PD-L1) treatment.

The CDR3 nucleotides are TGCGCCAGCAGCCCCACGACAGGATTGATTGAACTGTTTTTT. Translating gives CASSPTTGLIELFF. This chain connects TRBV5-1 to TRBJ1-4; possibly TRBD1 for D (6 bases). The CDR3 loop spans 14 amino acids. V dropped 4 bases and J dropped 12 bases, with 19 bases sitting between them. Per the germline V gene, CDR1 is SGHRS and CDR2 is YFSETQ.